The 10 T cell receptor beta chains reported below all come from one sample, sequenced in a study of CD8+CD57+ T cells in acquired aplastic anemia (dated by TCRdb to 2016 to 2018). Patients chosen for sequencing had shown expansion of CD8+CD57+ cells by flow cytometry. The sequencer was an Illumina HiSeq 2000. Genomic DNA was used as template for profiling of TCR beta VDJ combinations and CDR3 sequences. Clones were called with MiXCR by TCRdb after fastp trimmed the public reads at Q25, and only in-frame beta chains were retained. CDR3 protein sequences are deduplicated, and each keeps its most common genes and DNA. The sample records approximately 220,000 distinct CDR3 sequences, around 46% of which are singletons. The ten largest account for 7.8% of the sample. The sequenced sample consisted of sorted CD4+, CD8+, or CD8+CD57+ T cells (not recorded which) from PBMCs. The receptor source for this set is a human donor with aplastic anemia.

There are many counts of this clonotype. This chain joins TRBV7-8 and TRBJ1-5; D is unclear. CDR1 and CDR2 from the germline V gene are SGHVS and FQNEAQ. V was pared by 1 base and J by 4 bases, with 14 bases between. This CDR3 has 16 residues. CDR3 in amino acids: CASSLVGSIANQPQHF. The CDR3 nucleotides are TGTGCCAGCAGCTTAGTGGGAAGCATTGCAAATCAGCCCCAGCATTTT.

As regards this clonotype: The junction differs from germline at one of its ends, possibly a read error. The rearrangement links TRBV7-9 to TRBJ1-1, with TRBD1 identical over 8 bases. This CDR3 is 14 amino acids long. From germline, CDR1 is SEHNR and CDR2 FQNEAQ (reference sequence). The CDR3 DNA reads as TGTACCAGCAGACAGGGGACAGAAAACACTGAAGCTTTCTTT. This gives the protein CTSRQGTENTEAFF.

The chain combines TRBV9 with TRBJ2-2; no reliable D call. This CDR3 is built from 24 residues. Germline CDR1 SGDLS, CDR2 YYNGEE. Trimming stripped 1 base from V and 5 bases from J, with 39 bases between. DNA of the CDR3: TGTGCCAGCAGCGTACTTCAAGCCGAAACCGTAGAAAGGGCTGTGGGTGTTCGGACCGGGGAGCTGTTTTTT. Amino acids: CASSVLQAETVERAVGVRTGELFF.

V usage is TRBV15 and J usage is TRBJ2-1; D not resolved. The CDR3 spans 14 residues. The V end lost 0 bases, the J end lost 4 bases, and 7 bases lay between the germline ends. Per germline, CDR1 LNHNV and CDR2 YYDKDF (reference sequence). In DNA form, the CDR3 reads TGTGCCACCAGCAGAGATCCGCAGTACAATGAGCAGTTCTTC. Translating gives CATSRDPQYNEQFF.

V is TRBV29-1 and J is TRBJ2-1, with 8 positions matching TRBD1. Germline-derived CDR1 and CDR2 are SQVTM and ANQGSEA. V shed 8 bases, J shed 2 bases, and the junction held 2 bases outside the gene matches. The CDR3 covers 12 residues. This CDR3 reads CSRTGTYNEQFF. CDR3 coding DNA: TGCAGCCGGACAGGGACCTACAATGAGCAGTTCTTC.

The chain recombines TRBV5-5 with TRBJ1-4; D unresolved. This CDR3 has 17 residues. The V end was cut by 4 bases, the J end by 2 bases, with 18 bases between. Germline CDR1 and CDR2: SGHKS and YYEKEE (reference sequence). The CDR3 region is CASSPTAGSETNEKLFF. DNA for the CDR3: TGTGCCAGCAGCCCCACGGCCGGGTCGGAGACTAATGAAAAACTGTTTTTT.

This clonotype was recorded only once. The genes are TRBV20-1 and TRBJ2-7, with 7 bases aligning to TRBD2. The CDR3 loop spans 14 amino acids. V dropped 5 bases and J dropped 6; count of bases not matched to a gene: 13. The germline gives CDR1 DFQATT, CDR2 SNEGSKA (reference sequence). The CDR3: CSASPGGTLVEQYF. The CDR3 nucleotides read TGCAGTGCTTCCCCGGGGGGTACTCTCGTCGAGCAGTACTTC.

This clonotype appeared many times. The chain links TRBV5-1 to TRBJ2-5; the match to TRBD2 covers 7 bases. J gave up 1 base and V 1 base, and 4 bases lay outside the gene matches. Germline lookup yields CDR1 SGHRS and CDR2 YFSETQ. This CDR3 has 15 amino acids. The CDR3 spells CASSLRGGRQETQYF. As DNA, the CDR3 is TGCGCCAGCAGCTTGAGGGGAGGGCGCCAAGAGACCCAGTACTTC.

The CDR3, as DNA: TGTGCCACCAGAAGGTCCCTAGTACGACAGGGCCAAGAGACCCAGTACTTC. Translating gives CATRRSLVRQGQETQYF. The chain couples TRBV10-3 to TRBJ2-5; 7 bases match TRBD1. The CDR3 is 17 residues long. V lost 10 bases to trimming and J lost 1 base; unmatched junction nucleotides: 18. Per the germline V gene, CDR1 is ENHRY and CDR2 is SYGVKD.

This clonotype was seen at least ten times. The chain recombines TRBV7-9 with TRBJ1-4; D unclear. The CDR3 has 14 amino acids. The V gene's germline CDR1 is SEHNR and CDR2 FQNEAQ (reference sequence). Trimming removed 2 bases from V and 6 bases from J, with 10 bases in between. The chain's CDR3 is CASSLSGAYEKLFF. CDR3 DNA: TGTGCCAGCAGCTTAAGCGGAGCCTATGAAAAACTGTTTTTT. The variable domain in full, completed from reference TRBV7-9 and TRBJ1-4, reads DTGVSQNPRHKITKRGQNVTFRCDPISEHNRLYWYRQTLGQGPEFLTYFQNEAQLEKSRLLSDRFSAERPKGSFSTLEIQRTEQGDSAMYLCASSLSGAYEKLFFGSGTQLSVL.